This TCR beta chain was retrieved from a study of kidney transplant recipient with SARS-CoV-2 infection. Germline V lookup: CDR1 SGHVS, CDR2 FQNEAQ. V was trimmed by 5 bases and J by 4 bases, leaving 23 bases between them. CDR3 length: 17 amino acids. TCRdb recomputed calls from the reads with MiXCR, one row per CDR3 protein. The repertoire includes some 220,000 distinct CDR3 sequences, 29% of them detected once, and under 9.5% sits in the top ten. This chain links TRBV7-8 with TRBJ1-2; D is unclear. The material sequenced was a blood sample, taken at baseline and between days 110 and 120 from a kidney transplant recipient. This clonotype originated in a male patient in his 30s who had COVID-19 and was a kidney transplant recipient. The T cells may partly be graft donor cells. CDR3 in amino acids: CASSTIEFTRKTYGYTF. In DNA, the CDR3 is TGTGCCAGCAGCACAATCGAGTTTACCCGAAAGACCTATGGCTACACCTTC.